This T cell receptor (beta chain) is from a study of post-analysis software for immune sequencing data. Study details: Courses of disease covered relapsing-remitting, secondary progressive and progressive-relapsing multiple sclerosis.

Trimming left V 0 bases short and J 7 bases short, with 7 bases between. Germline V CDR1 and CDR2: SGHAT, FQNNGV. The length of the CDR3 is 13 residues. This clonotype was found many times. Its matching antigen is unknown. Notes on the study in general: Same-batch samples co-clustered strongly by F measure. Comparison of patients with controls showed a handful of TRBV segments more frequent in patients, TRBV5-6, TRBV5-1 and TRBV20-1 among them.

Incorporated into the TCR beta cDNA libraries were unique molecular identifiers, which served to reduce PCR and sequencing biases. TCRdb re-analysed the PCR reads in MiXCR, keeping a single row per CDR3 protein. Of fewer than 700,000 distinct CDR3 sequences listed, 44% are singletons. The chain joins TRBV11-2 to TRBJ2-1; possible D gene TRBD1, 5 bases. This receptor was obtained from a girl aged 5 to 17 with multiple sclerosis. The sample consisted of blood. CDR3 amino acids: CASSLDRVNEQFF. The CDR3, as DNA: TGTGCCAGCAGCTTAGACAGGGTTAATGAGCAGTTCTTC.